A single sample is the source of the 21 T cell receptor beta chains below, sequenced in a study of cytomegalovirus exposure and HLA in healthy donors. The PCR contained 60 Vbeta and 13 Jbeta primers. Sequencing was performed with immunoSEQ multiplex PCR; in TCRdb, only in-frame clones are kept and a portion is missing. The repertoire holds under 200,000 clones, with roughly 84% as singletons. Sequences were obtained from PBMCs. The origin of the receptors is a man younger than 45 in good health and CMV-seronegative.

This chain connects TRBV5-5 to TRBJ1-5; D gene ambiguous. There are 15 residues in the CDR3. Trimming pared 3 bases from V and 0 bases from J, leaving 10 bases between. The germline V gene encodes CDR1 SGHKS and CDR2 YYEKEE (reference sequence). The CDR3 DNA follows: TGTGCCAGCAGCTCCAGCGTTAGTAGCAATCAGCCCCAGCATTTT. Encoded protein: CASSSSVSSNQPQHF.

The J gene is TRBJ1-2, the V gene TRBV27; tentatively, D is TRBD1 (6 bases). Trimming left V 6 bases short and J 2 bases short, with 10 bases between. The CDR3 has 13 amino acids. CDR1 is MNHEY and CDR2 is SMNVEV in the germline V gene (reference sequence). The CDR3 coding sequence is TGTGCCAGCAGACCGACAGGAAACTATGGCTACACCTTC. Protein product: CASRPTGNYGYTF.

The chain couples TRBV19 to TRBJ2-1; tentative D call: TRBD2 (5 bases). CDR3 size: 17 residues. Trimming stripped 3 bases from V and 3 bases from J, with 18 bases between. Germline assignment: CDR1 LNHDA and CDR2 SQIVND (reference sequence). The CDR3: CASSMPLASAFYNEQFF. The CDR3 DNA reads TGTGCCAGTAGTATGCCTTTAGCGAGCGCGTTCTACAATGAGCAGTTCTTC.

The chain links TRBV5-6 to TRBJ1-2, with TRBD1 as a possible D gene (5 bases). CDR1 and CDR2 from the germline V gene are SGHDT and YYEEEE. The CDR3 runs 17 residues. V was clipped by 0 bases and J by 6 bases, with 21 bases between them. CDR3 sequence reads: CASSLEIRRESWDGYTF. DNA of the CDR3: TGTGCCAGCAGCTTGGAAATCCGCAGGGAATCTTGGGATGGCTACACCTTC.

CDR3 sequence (DNA): TGTGCCAGCAGAGGACGACAGGGGTACACCGGGGAGCTGTTTTTT. Protein sequence: CASRGRQGYTGELFF. V and J are TRBV6-5 and TRBJ2-2; TRBD1 matches at 8 bases. Per germline, CDR1 MNHEY and CDR2 SVGAGI. The trim removed 6 bases at V and 3 bases at J, leaving 6 bases unmatched. The CDR3 consists of 15 residues.

The chain is built from TRBV4-1 and TRBJ2-1; TRBD2 might be the D (6 bases). Deletions cut 3 bases from V and 2 bases from J, with 20 bases between. Germline CDR1 is MGHRA and CDR2 is YSYEKL. The CDR3 is made up of 18 amino acids. The CDR3 loop is CASSQRAGGPTPYNEQFF. In nucleotides, the CDR3 is TGCGCCAGCAGCCAGAGAGCCGGGGGACCGACTCCCTACAATGAGCAGTTCTTC.

The chain recombines TRBV6-1 with TRBJ1-2; 10 bases line up with TRBD1. Trimming took 8 bases from V and 5 from J; bases not matched to a gene: 11. Germline lookup yields CDR1 MNHNS and CDR2 SASEGT. The CDR3 covers 15 residues. The CDR3 reads CASGSDRGLRYGYTF. DNA for the CDR3: TGTGCCAGCGGGTCGGACAGGGGGTTGAGGTATGGCTACACCTTC.

J is TRBJ2-3 and V is TRBV4-2; 10 bases fit TRBD2. V lost 3 bases and J lost 3; bases outside the gene matches: 6. Germline assignment: CDR1 LGHNA and CDR2 YNFKEQ. CDR3 length: 16 amino acids. DNA for the CDR3: TGTGCCAGCAGCCAGTATAGCGGGGGGCAGACAGATACGCAGTATTTT. It translates to CASSQYSGGQTDTQYF.

The sample holds one count of this clone. The J gene is TRBJ2-7, the V gene TRBV4-3, with 7 nucleotides matching TRBD2. The V gene end was trimmed by 2 bases and the J gene end by 2 bases; junction bases not matched to a gene: 12. The V gene's germline CDR1 is LGHNA and CDR2 YSLEER. The CDR3 runs to 17 residues. In DNA form, the CDR3 reads TGCGCCAGCAGCCAATCCTTTGCTCCTAGCGGAGCCTACGAGCAGTACTTC. It encodes CASSQSFAPSGAYEQYF.

This clone came up a few times. V is TRBV2 and J is TRBJ2-1; 13 bases are a match to TRBD2. Unmatched junction bases numbered 9, after V lost 0 bases and J lost 10 bases. Germline V gene sequence: CDR1 SNHLY, CDR2 FYNNEI. The CDR3 spans 17 residues. The CDR3 is CASSEALPGLAGSEQFF. CDR3 sequence (DNA): TGTGCCAGCAGTGAAGCGCTTCCGGGACTAGCGGGAAGCGAGCAGTTCTTC.

This CDR3 is CATGGLGPYEQYF. CDR3 DNA sequence: TGTGCCACAGGGGGTCTTGGCCCCTACGAGCAGTACTTC. The chain is built from TRBV10-3 and TRBJ2-7, with TRBD1 identical over 7 bases. There are 13 residues in the CDR3. From germline, CDR1 is ENHRY and CDR2 SYGVKD. Trimming cost V 10 bases and J 2 bases; bases outside gene matches: 8.

This chain uses TRBV27 with TRBJ2-1; D is unresolved. CDR3 size: 14 residues. V lost 10 bases and J 5 bases, leaving 18 bases between the germline ends. Germline V gene data show CDR1 as MNHEY and CDR2 as SMNVEV (reference sequence). Here the CDR3 DNA reads TGTGCCACCTCTAATAACAGATATAACAATGAGCAGTTCTTC. This translates into CATSNNRYNNEQFF.

The chain links TRBV5-6 to TRBJ1-3; D gene unclear. The V end lost 2 bases, the J end lost 0 bases, and 6 bases lay between the germline ends. This CDR3 spans 14 amino acids. From germline, CDR1 is SGHDT and CDR2 YYEEEE. The CDR3 sequence: CASSLTSSGNTIYF. The CDR3 DNA reads as TGTGCCAGCAGCTTAACAAGCTCTGGAAACACCATATATTTT. Complete variable domain (other parts from reference TRBV5-6 and TRBJ1-3): DAGVTQSPTHLIKTRGQQVTLRCSPKSGHDTVSWYQQALGQGPQFIFQYYEEEERQRGNFPDRFSGHQFPNYSSELNVNALLLGDSALYLCASSLTSSGNTIYFGEGSWLTVV.

The chain has TRBV6-1 and TRBJ2-5; D call uncertain. The CDR3 runs 12 residues. Germline V gives CDR1 MNHNS, CDR2 SASEGT. V shed 1 base and J shed 10 bases, with 10 bases lying between them. CDR3 protein: CASSEEFGSQYF. As DNA, the CDR3 is TGTGCCAGCAGTGAAGAATTTGGCAGCCAGTACTTC.

The chain couples TRBV7-8 to TRBJ2-2; the D is unclear. CDR3 size: 15 residues. Germline CDR1 reads SGHVS; CDR2 reads FQNEAQ. V was trimmed by 1 base and J by 7 bases, leaving 13 bases between them. The CDR3 DNA reads as TGTGCCAGCAGCTTAGGCCTGGGCTCCAACGGGGAGCTGTTTTTT. It yields the protein CASSLGLGSNGELFF.

With respect to this clone: Other nucleotide sequences in the sample specify the same CDR3. The chain carries TRBV18 and TRBJ2-5, with D perhaps TRBD2 (6 bases). The V gene lost 2 bases and the J gene lost 1 base, with 17 bases spanning the gap. This CDR3 is 17 amino acids long. Germline CDR1 KGHSH, CDR2 LQKENI. The CDR3 loop reads CASSPGPRLGTQETQYF. CDR3 in DNA: TGTGCCAGCTCACCAGGTCCGAGACTAGGTACCCAAGAGACCCAGTACTTC.

This sequence joins TRBV7-2 and TRBJ2-3; 8 bases align to TRBD2. CDR1 is SGHTA, CDR2 FQGNSA, per germline. Losses at the gene ends were 2 bases for V and 5 bases for J; bases not matched to a gene: 6. The CDR3 runs 15 residues. CDR3 DNA: TGTGCCAGCAGCTTACGGGGGGGCAGGGAAGATACGCAGTATTTT. Protein product: CASSLRGGREDTQYF.

This sequence joins TRBV11-2 and TRBJ2-3; TRBD2 matches at 8 bases. The CDR3 consists of 16 residues. Germline V gene lookup returns CDR1 SGHAT and CDR2 FQNNGV. V gave up 5 bases and J gave up 6 bases; unmatched junction bases: 13. DNA of the CDR3: TGTGCCAGCAGCCGGGGTGGCGGGGGGACCCGGGATACGCAGTATTTT. It yields the protein CASSRGGGGTRDTQYF.

The chain uses TRBV30 and TRBJ2-5, with a tentative D call TRBD1 (6 bases). V lost 3 bases, J lost 5 bases, and 10 bases lay in between. Germline CDR1 is GTSNPN and CDR2 is SVGIG (reference sequence). The CDR3 spans 12 residues. CDR3 amino acids: CAWSPRGETQYF. Here the CDR3 DNA reads TGTGCCTGGAGCCCCAGGGGCGAGACCCAGTACTTC.

The chain has TRBV5-1 and TRBJ1-5; possibly TRBD1 for D (6 bases). This CDR3 comprises 13 residues. V gave up 0 bases and J gave up 6 bases, with 7 bases separating them. Germline CDR1 and CDR2: SGHRS and YFSETQ. This CDR3 reads CASSLEGGQPQHF. CDR3 sequence (DNA): TGCGCCAGCAGCTTGGAAGGGGGTCAGCCCCAGCATTTT.

The rearrangement joins TRBV14 to TRBJ2-2, with TRBD1 matching 10 bases. Germline CDR1 SGHDN, CDR2 FVKESK. This CDR3 has 15 amino acids. V was clipped by 4 bases and J by 5 bases; unmatched bases: 4. Written as DNA, the CDR3 is TGTGCCAGCAGCCTGAGACAGGGGGCAACCGGGGAGCTGTTTTTT. As protein: CASSLRQGATGELFF.